The 26 T cell receptor beta chains given below trace back to one sample, sequenced in a study of OX40 agonist ivuxolimab in advanced cancers. Data came from immunoSEQ multiplex PCR; TCRdb stores just in-frame clones and leaves some out. The table has 65,000 or so clones, 85% to 95% seen once. The starting material was CD4+ or CD8+ T cells sorted from blood, obtained in a trial of the OX40 agonist ivuxolimab. These TCRs come from an adult with an advanced solid tumor such as melanoma, head and neck, liver or kidney cancer.

The chain joins TRBV5-1 to TRBJ1-2, with TRBD1 identical over 9 bases. CDR1 and CDR2 from the germline V gene are SGHRS and YFSETQ. V trimming: 4 bases; J trimming: 3 bases; junction bases outside the gene matches: 7. This CDR3 has 15 amino acids. This CDR3 reads CASSSGQGLYYGYTF. The CDR3 region has the DNA TGCGCCAGCAGCAGTGGACAGGGGTTGTACTATGGCTACACCTTC.

The genes are TRBV11-2 and TRBJ2-7; 14 bases are a match to TRBD2. Germline-derived CDR1 and CDR2 are SGHAT and FQNNGV. V trimming: 4 bases; J trimming: 4 bases; junction bases outside the gene matches: 3. The CDR3 is 15 residues long. DNA for the CDR3: TGTGCCAGCAGCTCGGGACTAGCGGGAGTATACGAGCAGTACTTC. Amino acids: CASSSGLAGVYEQYF.

V and J are TRBV9 and TRBJ1-2, with 7 bases that match TRBD1. After removal of 3 bases from V and 2 bases from J, the junction contained 4 bases not matched to a gene. CDR1 and CDR2 from the germline V gene are SGDLS and YYNGEE. This CDR3 comprises 14 residues. The CDR3 here is CASSGKTGNYGYTF. DNA of the CDR3: TGTGCCAGCAGCGGGAAGACAGGGAACTATGGCTACACCTTC.

As concerns this clone: Its ends do not fully match the called genes, so a read error is possible. The chain employs TRBV6-1 and TRBJ1-3; a possible D gene is TRBD1 (5 bases). CDR1 is MNHNS and CDR2 is SASEGT in the germline V gene. This CDR3 is 14 amino acids long. The CDR3 DNA sequence: TGTGCCAGCATTGAAGGGGCCTCTGGAAACACCATATATTTT. Residues: CASIEGASGNTIYF.

The genes are TRBV6-4 and TRBJ2-5, with D possibly being TRBD1 (5 bases). Germline CDR1 MRHNA, CDR2 SNTAGT. Deletions cut 1 base from V and 5 bases from J, with 11 bases between. The CDR3 has 14 amino acids. This CDR3 reads CASSDWGDEETQYF. Here the CDR3 DNA reads TGTGCCAGCAGTGACTGGGGCGATGAGGAGACCCAGTACTTC.

V is TRBV9 and J is TRBJ2-5; 9 positions agree with TRBD1. This CDR3 is 19 amino acids long. The J segment lost 3 bases and the V segment lost 2 bases, leaving 17 bases of the junction unmatched. Germline CDR1 reads SGDLS; CDR2 reads YYNGEE. Here the CDR3 DNA reads TGTGCCAGCAGCGTCAGACCGGGACAGGGTATTTCGGCCAAAGAGACCCAGTACTTC. Its translation: CASSVRPGQGISAKETQYF.

The chain has TRBV30 and TRBJ2-7; D unclear. CDR1 is GTSNPN, CDR2 SVGIG, per germline (reference sequence). Between the trimmed V and J ends, which lost 3 bases and 2 bases, there was a span of 5 bases. There are 11 residues in the CDR3. The CDR3 reads CAWRKAYEQYF. The DNA of the CDR3 is TGTGCCTGGAGGAAGGCCTACGAGCAGTACTTC. Using reference TRBV30 and TRBJ2-7 for the parts outside the CDR3, the full variable domain is SQTIHQWPATLVQPVGSPLSLECTVEGTSNPNLYWYRQAAGRGLQLLFYSVGIGQISSEVPQNLSASRPQDRQFILSSKKLLLSDSGFYLCAWRKAYEQYFGPGTRLTVT.

The V gene is TRBV5-4, the J gene TRBJ2-5; possibly TRBD2 for D (5 bases). Trimming stripped 4 bases from V and 4 bases from J, with 20 bases between. The CDR3 runs 16 residues. Germline V gives CDR1 SGHNT, CDR2 YYREEE (reference sequence). CDR3 sequence: CASSVGLGSSRETQYF. The CDR3 DNA sequence: TGTGCCAGCAGCGTAGGACTGGGGTCGAGTCGAGAGACCCAGTACTTC. Full variable domain (rest looked up from reference TRBV5-4 and TRBJ2-5): ETGVTQSPTHLIKTRGQQVTLRCSSQSGHNTVSWYQQALGQGPQFIFQYYREEENGRGNFPPRFSGLQFPNYSSELNVNALELDDSALYLCASSVGLGSSRETQYFGPGTRLLVL.

This sequence joins TRBV27 and TRBJ2-1, with D perhaps given as TRBD1 or TRBD2 (5 bases each). This CDR3 is built from 12 residues. Germline CDR1 reads MNHEY; CDR2 reads SMNVEV (reference sequence). Trimming shortened V by 0 bases and J by 8 bases, and 5 bases separated the two germline ends. Here the CDR3 DNA reads TGTGCCAGCAGTTTATCGGGGGATGAGCAGTTCTTC. It translates to CASSLSGDEQFF.

This sequence joins TRBV27 and TRBJ1-5; 8 positions agree with TRBD1. This CDR3 comprises 14 residues. Germline CDR1 MNHEY, CDR2 SMNVEV (reference sequence). V shed 4 bases and J 6 bases; nucleotides not matched to a gene: 5. CDR3 in DNA: TGTGCCAGCAGTTCAGACAGGGGTGTTCAGCCCCAGCATTTT. Its translation: CASSSDRGVQPQHF.

The chain recombines TRBV6-5 with TRBJ1-2, with D uncertain. The CDR3 extends over 9 amino acids. V was trimmed by 6 bases and J by 14 bases, leaving 10 bases between them. Germline CDR1 MNHEY, CDR2 SVGAGI. The CDR3 protein is CASSPPSTF. CDR3 sequence (DNA): TGTGCCAGCAGCCCACCCAGTACCTTC.

V and J are TRBV7-9 and TRBJ1-1; TRBD1 aligns across 10 bases. V lost 3 bases to trimming and J lost 1 base; unmatched junction nucleotides: 8. The CDR3 covers 17 residues. Germline CDR1 is SEHNR and CDR2 is FQNEAQ (reference sequence). The CDR3 is CASSLGWTGGTNTEAFF. DNA of the CDR3: TGTGCCAGCAGCTTGGGTTGGACAGGGGGAACGAACACTGAAGCTTTCTTT.

The rearrangement joins TRBV19 to TRBJ1-2; the D is unclear. V gave up 1 base and J gave up 1 base, with 10 bases separating them. CDR1 is LNHDA, CDR2 SQIVND, per germline (reference sequence). The CDR3 has 15 amino acids. DNA of the CDR3: TGTGCCAGTAGTATAGCTCCAGGCGATAACTATGGCTACACCTTC. As protein: CASSIAPGDNYGYTF.

The gene calls are TRBV2 and TRBJ2-1, with 12 bases lining up with TRBD2. V trimming: 2 bases; J trimming: 4 bases; junction bases outside the gene matches: 0. CDR3 size: 15 residues. Per germline, CDR1 SNHLY and CDR2 FYNNEI. CDR3 protein: CASSELAGGYNEQFF. CDR3 nucleotide sequence: TGTGCCAGCAGTGAACTAGCGGGGGGGTACAATGAGCAGTTCTTC.

The V call is TRBV27, the J call TRBJ2-3; 13 positions match TRBD2. The CDR3 spans 14 residues. The germline gives CDR1 MNHEY, CDR2 SMNVEV (reference sequence). The junction had 3 bases not matched to a gene; V was cut back by 6 bases and J by 6 bases. CDR3 protein: CASRPTSGRDTQYF. Written as DNA, the CDR3 is TGTGCCAGCAGGCCGACTAGCGGGAGGGATACGCAGTATTTT.

The genes are TRBV4-3 and TRBJ2-4; D ambiguous. The CDR3 has 15 amino acids. V lost 2 bases to trimming and J lost 4 bases, with 12 bases between them. CDR1 LGHNA and CDR2 YSLEER come from the germline V gene. CDR3 coding DNA: TGCGCCAGCAGCCAAACACTGACGGCAAAAAACATTCAGTACTTC. Translating gives CASSQTLTAKNIQYF.

The chain uses TRBV5-1 and TRBJ1-2, with TRBD1 matching 10 bases. This CDR3 region has 15 residues. CDR1 SGHRS and CDR2 YFSETQ come from the germline V gene. Trimming cost V 7 bases and J 0 bases; bases outside gene matches: 6. CDR3 protein: CASGPGTGANYGYTF. The CDR3, as DNA: TGCGCCAGCGGACCCGGGACAGGGGCTAACTATGGCTACACCTTC.

The chain couples TRBV11-2 to TRBJ1-2, with a possible D match to TRBD1 (6 bases). V was clipped by 2 bases and J by 8 bases, with 12 bases between them. This CDR3 region has 13 residues. The germline CDR1 and CDR2 sequences are SGHAT and FQNNGV. CDR3 protein: CASSLNRVGGYTF. As DNA, the CDR3 is TGTGCCAGCAGCTTAAACAGGGTCGGGGGCTACACCTTC.

The chain has TRBV5-4 and TRBJ1-1; 8 nucleotides agree with TRBD1. Germline-derived CDR1 and CDR2 are SGHNT and YYREEE (reference sequence). The ends lost 4 bases at V and 3 bases at J; junction bases unmatched: 8. There are 15 residues in the CDR3. CDR3 nucleotides: TGTGCCAGCAGCCCATGGACAGGGAGGGACACTGAAGCTTTCTTT. It is translated as CASSPWTGRDTEAFF.

The chain employs TRBV5-5 and TRBJ2-1, with 8 bases identical to TRBD1. V trimming: 0 bases; J trimming: 8 bases; junction bases outside the gene matches: 10. The CDR3 is made up of 16 amino acids. Per germline, CDR1 SGHKS and CDR2 YYEKEE (reference sequence). The CDR3 region has the DNA TGTGCCAGCAGCTTGGCCGGGACAGGTAGAATGGATGAGCAGTTCTTC. The encoded protein is CASSLAGTGRMDEQFF.

The chain has TRBV6-1 and TRBJ1-5; perhaps TRBD1 as D (5 bases). Germline-derived CDR1 and CDR2 are MNHNS and SASEGT. V lost 6 bases, J lost 3 bases, and 9 bases lay in between. This CDR3 contains 13 residues. The CDR3 loop is CASSRQLNQPQHF. The DNA for the CDR3 is TGTGCCAGCAGCAGACAGCTCAATCAGCCCCAGCATTTT.

The CDR3 DNA is TGCGCCAGCAGCCAAGATCGGGCCCTCCAAGATGGCAATCAGCCCCAGCATTTT. Translation: CASSQDRALQDGNQPQHF. This chain joins TRBV4-1 and TRBJ1-5; no definite D call. There are 18 residues in the CDR3. Germline lookup yields CDR1 MGHRA and CDR2 YSYEKL. Trimming left V 0 bases short and J 2 bases short, with 17 bases between.

J is TRBJ2-5 and V is TRBV5-6, with a weak D call TRBD2 (7 bases). Trimming removed 3 bases at V and 5 bases at J, with 14 bases between. This CDR3 is 14 amino acids long. CDR1 and CDR2 from the germline V gene are SGHDT and YYEEEE. The CDR3 loop is CASSWSGGLETQYF. The CDR3 DNA is TGTGCCAGCAGCTGGTCGGGGGGCCTGGAGACCCAGTACTTC.

The genes are TRBV7-6 and TRBJ2-7; perhaps TRBD2 as D (5 bases). Germline lookup yields CDR1 SGHVS and CDR2 FNYEAQ. Trimming shortened V by 0 bases and J by 6 bases, and 15 bases separated the two germline ends. CDR3 length: 15 amino acids. The CDR3 sequence is CASSLAPGTSSEQYF. DNA of the CDR3: TGTGCCAGCAGCTTAGCCCCGGGAACCTCTTCCGAGCAGTACTTC.

The chain employs TRBV4-1 and TRBJ2-7; TRBD1 matches at 8 bases. The CDR3 has 14 amino acids. Germline V gene lookup returns CDR1 MGHRA and CDR2 YSYEKL. The trim removed 1 base at V and 5 bases at J, leaving 4 bases unmatched. The CDR3 reads CASSQGQGTNEQYF. Here the CDR3 DNA reads TGCGCCAGCAGCCAAGGACAGGGGACCAACGAGCAGTACTTC.

This chain uses TRBV10-1 with TRBJ1-1, with 7 bases fitting TRBD1. Germline V CDR1 and CDR2: WNHNN, SYGVQD (reference sequence). The CDR3 runs to 17 residues. Trimming removed 0 bases from V and 4 bases from J; junction bases left unmatched: 11. The CDR3 here is CASSESTRDRSRTEAFF. CDR3 in DNA: TGCGCCAGCAGTGAGTCGACTCGGGACAGATCTCGCACTGAAGCTTTCTTT.